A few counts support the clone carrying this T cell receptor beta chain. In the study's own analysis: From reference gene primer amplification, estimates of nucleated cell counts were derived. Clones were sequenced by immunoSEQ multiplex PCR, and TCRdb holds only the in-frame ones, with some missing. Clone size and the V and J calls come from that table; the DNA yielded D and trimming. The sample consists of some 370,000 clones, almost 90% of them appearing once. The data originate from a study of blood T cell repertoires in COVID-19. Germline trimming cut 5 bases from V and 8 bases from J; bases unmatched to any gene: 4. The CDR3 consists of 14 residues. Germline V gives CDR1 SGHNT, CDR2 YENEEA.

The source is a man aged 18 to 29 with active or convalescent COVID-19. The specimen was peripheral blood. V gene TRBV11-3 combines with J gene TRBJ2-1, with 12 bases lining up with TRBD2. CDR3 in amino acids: CASSLAGGADEQFF. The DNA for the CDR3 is TGTGCCAGCAGCCTAGCGGGAGGGGCGGATGAGCAGTTCTTC.